The source of this T cell receptor (beta chain) is a study of technical replicates of blood from a handful of donors. Between the trimmed V and J ends, which lost 7 bases and 10 bases, there was a span of 19 bases. The CDR3 spans 13 residues. Germline V gives CDR1 SQVTM, CDR2 ANQGSEA. The assay was immunoSEQ multiplex PCR, and TCRdb's table has in-frame clones only and misses some. The data show some 77,000 clones, 90% to 95% seen once. The receptor comes from a human donor in good health. Sequenced input: T cells isolated from PBMCs. V usage is TRBV29-1 and J usage is TRBJ1-4, with a possible D match to TRBD1 (6 bases). The CDR3 is CSGFGQSDRKLFF. The CDR3 bases are TGCAGCGGCTTCGGACAGTCTGATCGAAAACTGTTTTTT.